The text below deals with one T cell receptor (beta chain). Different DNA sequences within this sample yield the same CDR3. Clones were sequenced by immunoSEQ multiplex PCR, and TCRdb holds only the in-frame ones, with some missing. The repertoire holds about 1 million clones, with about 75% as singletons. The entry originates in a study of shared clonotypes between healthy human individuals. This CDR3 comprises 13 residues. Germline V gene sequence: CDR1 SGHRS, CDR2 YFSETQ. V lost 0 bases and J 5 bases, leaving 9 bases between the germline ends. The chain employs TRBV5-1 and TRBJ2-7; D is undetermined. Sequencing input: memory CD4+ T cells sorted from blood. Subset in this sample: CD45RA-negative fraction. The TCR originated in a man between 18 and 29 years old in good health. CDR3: CASSLAGSNEQYF. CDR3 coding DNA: TGCGCCAGCAGCTTGGCCGGTAGTAACGAGCAGTACTTC.